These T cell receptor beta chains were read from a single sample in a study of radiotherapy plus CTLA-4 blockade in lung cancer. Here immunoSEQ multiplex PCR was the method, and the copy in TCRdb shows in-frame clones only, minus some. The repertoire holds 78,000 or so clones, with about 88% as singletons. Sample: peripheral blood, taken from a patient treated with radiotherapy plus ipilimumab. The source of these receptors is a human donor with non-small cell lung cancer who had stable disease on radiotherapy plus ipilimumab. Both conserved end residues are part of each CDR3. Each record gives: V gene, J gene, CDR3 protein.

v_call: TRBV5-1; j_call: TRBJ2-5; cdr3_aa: CASSKPRDRPRIQETQYF
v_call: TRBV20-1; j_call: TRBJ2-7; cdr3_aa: CSARQGYEQYF
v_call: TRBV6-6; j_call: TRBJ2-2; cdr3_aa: CASGAGRTNTGELFF
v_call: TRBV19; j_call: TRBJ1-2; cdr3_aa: CASSTDRGGYGYTF
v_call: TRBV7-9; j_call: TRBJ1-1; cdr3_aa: CASSRDRLNTEAFF
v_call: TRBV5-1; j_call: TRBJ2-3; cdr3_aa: CASSSGTTDTQYF
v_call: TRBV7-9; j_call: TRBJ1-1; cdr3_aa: CASSFTTVNTEAFF
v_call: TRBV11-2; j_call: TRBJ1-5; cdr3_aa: CASSLGTNQPQHF
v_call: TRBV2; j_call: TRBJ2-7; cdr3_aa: CASSNRQGHYEQYF
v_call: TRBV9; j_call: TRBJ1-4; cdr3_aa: CASSVDGLTNEKLFF
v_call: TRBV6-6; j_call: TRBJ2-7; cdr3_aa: CASSSGQFYEQYF
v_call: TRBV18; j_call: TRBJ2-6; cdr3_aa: CASSPQASGANVLTF
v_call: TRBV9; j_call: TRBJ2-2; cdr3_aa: CASSVDYGRATGELFF
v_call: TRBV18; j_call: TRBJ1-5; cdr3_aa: CASSPGQRNQPQHF
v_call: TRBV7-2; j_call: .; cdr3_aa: CASSTAAGGRYEQYF
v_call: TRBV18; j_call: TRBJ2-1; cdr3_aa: CASSPQAGHVREQFF
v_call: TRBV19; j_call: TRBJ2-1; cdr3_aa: CASSITDNEQFF
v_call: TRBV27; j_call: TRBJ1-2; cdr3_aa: CASRNSGSRGGYTF
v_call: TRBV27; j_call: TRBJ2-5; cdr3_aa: CASSLYPSGGETQYF
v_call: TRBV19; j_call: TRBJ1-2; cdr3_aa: CASSIRRGSNYGYTF
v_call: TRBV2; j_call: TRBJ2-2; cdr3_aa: CASRDRVLTGELFF
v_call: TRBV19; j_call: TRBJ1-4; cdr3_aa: CASSPLSGVEKLFF
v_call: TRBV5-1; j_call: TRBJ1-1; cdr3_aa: CASSSTGTGNTEAFF
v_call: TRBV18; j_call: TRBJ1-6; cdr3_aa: CASSGDASNSPLHF
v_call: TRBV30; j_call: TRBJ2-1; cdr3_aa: CAWSVQGAGEQFF
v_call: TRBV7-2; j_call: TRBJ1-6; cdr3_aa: CASSLNSPLHF
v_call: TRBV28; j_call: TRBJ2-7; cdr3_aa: CASSPPLGTAFNYEQYF
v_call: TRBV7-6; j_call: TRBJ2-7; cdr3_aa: CASSPNRNPYEQYF
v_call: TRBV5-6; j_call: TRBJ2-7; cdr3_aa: CASSLFYEQYF
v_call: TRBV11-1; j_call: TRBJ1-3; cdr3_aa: CASSLRRQISGNTIYF
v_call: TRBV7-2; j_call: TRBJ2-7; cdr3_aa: CASSLASDTPYEQYF
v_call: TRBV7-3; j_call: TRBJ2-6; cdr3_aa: CASSSPALGANVLTF
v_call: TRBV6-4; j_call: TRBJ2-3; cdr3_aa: CASTREALAPCTQYF
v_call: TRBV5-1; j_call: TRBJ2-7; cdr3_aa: CASSLAGSYEQYF
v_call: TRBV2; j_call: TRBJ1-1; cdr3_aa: CASSVQGAEAFF
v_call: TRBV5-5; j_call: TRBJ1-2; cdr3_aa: CASSLEGDYGYTF
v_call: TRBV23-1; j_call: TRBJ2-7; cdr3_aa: CASSQWRLHEQYF
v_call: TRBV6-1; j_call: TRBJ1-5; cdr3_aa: CATLTGGGNQPQHF
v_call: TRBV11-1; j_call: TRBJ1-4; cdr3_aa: CASSVDSPNEKLFF
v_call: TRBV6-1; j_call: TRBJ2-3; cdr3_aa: CASSESRAGLDTQYF
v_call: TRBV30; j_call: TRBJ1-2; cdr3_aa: CAWQQGLSQRYTF